This T cell receptor (beta chain) was recovered during a study of shared clonotypes between healthy human individuals (dated by TCRdb to about 2020). For the wider study: The cohort comprised two women and a few men aged 18 to 49 years. For each donor, three plates each were used for CD4 naive and CD4 memory, two plates were used for CD8 naive, and one plate was used for CD8 memory. Blood TCR repertoires of roughly five healthy adults were deeply sequenced to estimate repertoire size and the extent of clonotype sharing between individuals. Different laboratories and diverse techniques were used to prepare libraries and sequence TCR repertoires, to increase sequencing depth and limit assay-specific biases. Between about 0.9 and 9 billion PBMCs per donor were obtained by leukapheresis.

Healthy HIV-negative adults with no recently reported acute infections or vaccinations were included as donors. All donors were Caucasian adults living in Nashville, Tennessee, USA. CD4+ T cells were enriched by magnetic negative selection; naive cells were then positively selected on CD45RA, and the negative fraction formed the memory subset. After blood collection by leukapheresis, PBMCs were isolated using Ficoll-Histopaque density gradient centrifugation and then cryopreserved in the vapor phase of liquid nitrogen. Analytical flow cytometry was used to check the purity and quantity of every magnetically sorted T cell population. Genomic DNA was isolated from each sorted fraction and quantified by UV absorbance on a Nanodrop 2000c. V trim: 5 bases; J trim: 3 bases; unmatched bases: 4. From the germline V gene (reference sequence), CDR1 is LNHDA and CDR2 is SQIVND. Including the terminal cysteine and phenylalanine, the CDR3 comprises 14 residues. CDR3 DNA only is kept here, 42 bases in frame from base 1.

The paper's findings and limits, for the study overall: Only blood was sampled, and tissue TCR repertoires likely differ from those in blood. Naive subsets generally had larger estimated clonotype richness than memory subsets. Sharing across several donors was observed for about 5% of naive CD4, 3% to 4% of naive CD8, 2% to 2.5% of memory CD4, and roughly 0.43% of memory CD8 clonotypes. Rarefaction of sorted-subset datasets indicated incomplete sequencing despite the large sequencing depth. Pairwise subsampling led to the expectation that sequencing depth would affect the degree of clonotype sharing among donors. Because the study included only a small number of donors, the genetic and exposure-history diversity represented was limited. Higher generation probabilities were observed for clonotypes shared by all four sorted-subset donors than for non-shared clonotypes.

About this clone itself: What antigen it recognizes has not been identified. Base qualities are missing; no much larger clone stands one base away.

TCR CDR3 regions were amplified from genomic DNA by multiplex PCR using the deep immunoSEQ assay. Extracted genomic DNA from each cell subset was spread evenly across all wells of several immunoSEQ 96-well plates, with each plate serving as a replicate. For sorted subsets, each replicate PCR was loaded with 200 ng genomic DNA, equivalent to approximately 33,000 T cell genomes. The purified libraries were quantified using a Qubit 3.0 fluorometer, sized with a Bioanalyzer 2100, and then quantified again using the KAPA Library Quantification kit. Every immunoSEQ 96-well plate was sequenced on a dedicated single-read 150-cycle Illumina NextSeq 550 flow cell. The paper's processing steps were these. Because the immunoSEQ output held only junctional sequences and lacked quality scores, the filtering could not match the filtering applied to full-length reads. To assign V/J genes and CDR3, sequences were annotated using PyIR, a Python wrapper for IgBLAST v1.9, with IMGT germline references. Reads were filtered out if the reads had weak V/J assignments (E-value above 1e-6), no CDR3, stop codons, out-of-frame junctions, or ambiguous translated residues. V3J clonotypes were defined by identical inferred V gene, J gene, and CDR3 amino acid sequence. To compute the percentage overlap between repertoires, the number of shared unique clonotypes was divided by the size of the smaller repertoire. Repertoire richness was assessed with RTK rarefaction, the Chao1 estimator, and Recon v2.1 estimates of unobserved clonotypes. Generation probabilities were computed with OLGA for all TCRbeta clonotypes obtained by the gDNA method from several donors. TCRdb's version of the immuneACCESS table is confined to in-frame rearrangements and falls short of the full clone set. An unresolved V gene accounts for under half of the shortfall where checked; the remainder is of unknown origin. D and trimming come from the DNA, and the V and J calls and clone size come from that table. This sample has about 730,000 clones in its table, and 55% to 80% of those were observed once. Under 2% of the sample is taken by the ten largest.

The receptor was isolated from a woman in her twenties or thirties in good health. The chain was built from TRBV19 and TRBJ1-1, and TRBD1 aligns with 9 junction nucleotides. The source material was memory CD4+ T cells sorted from blood. What the cell subset or site label conveys for this sample: CD45RA-negative fraction. The DNA sequence follows: TGTGCCAGTAGTCTACGGACAGGGGACACTGAAGCTTTCTTT. This sequence encodes CASSLRTGDTEAFF.